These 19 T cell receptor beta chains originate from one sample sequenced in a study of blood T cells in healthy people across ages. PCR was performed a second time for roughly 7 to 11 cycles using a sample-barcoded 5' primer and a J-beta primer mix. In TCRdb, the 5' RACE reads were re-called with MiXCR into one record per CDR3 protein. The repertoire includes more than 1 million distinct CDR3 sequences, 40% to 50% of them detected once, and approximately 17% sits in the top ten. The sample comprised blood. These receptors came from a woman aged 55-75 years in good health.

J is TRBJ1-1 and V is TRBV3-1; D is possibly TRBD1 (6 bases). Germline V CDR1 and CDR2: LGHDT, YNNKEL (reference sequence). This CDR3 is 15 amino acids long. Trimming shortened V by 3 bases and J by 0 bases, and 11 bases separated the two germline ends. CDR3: CASSHGGGLNTEAFF. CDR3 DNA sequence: TGTGCCAGCAGCCACGGGGGGGGGCTGAACACTGAAGCTTTCTTT. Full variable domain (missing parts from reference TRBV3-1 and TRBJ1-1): DTAVSQTPKYLVTQMGNDKSIKCEQNLGHDTMYWYKQDSKKFLKIMFSYNNKELIINETVPNRFSPKSPDKAHLNLHINSLELGDSAVYFCASSHGGGLNTEAFFGQGTRLTVV.

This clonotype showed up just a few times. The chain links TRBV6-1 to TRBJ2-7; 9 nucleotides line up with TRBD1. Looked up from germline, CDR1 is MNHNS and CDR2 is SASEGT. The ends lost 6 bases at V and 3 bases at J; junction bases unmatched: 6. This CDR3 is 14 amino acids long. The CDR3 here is CASSRDRVRYEQYF. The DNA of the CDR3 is TGTGCCAGCAGCCGGGACAGGGTCCGCTACGAGCAGTACTTC.

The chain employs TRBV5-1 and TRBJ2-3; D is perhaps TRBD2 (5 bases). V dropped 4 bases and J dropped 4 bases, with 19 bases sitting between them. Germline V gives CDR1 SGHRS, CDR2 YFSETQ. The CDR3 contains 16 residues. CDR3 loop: CASSVDSSRAPDTQYF. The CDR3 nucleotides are TGCGCCAGCAGCGTGGACTCCTCCCGAGCCCCAGATACGCAGTATTTT.

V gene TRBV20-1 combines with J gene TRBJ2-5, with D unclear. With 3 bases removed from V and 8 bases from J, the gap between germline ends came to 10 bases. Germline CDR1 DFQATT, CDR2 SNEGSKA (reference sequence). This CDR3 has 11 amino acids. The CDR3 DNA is TGCAGTGCTAGGGGCTCTGAAACCCAGTACTTC. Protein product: CSARGSETQYF.

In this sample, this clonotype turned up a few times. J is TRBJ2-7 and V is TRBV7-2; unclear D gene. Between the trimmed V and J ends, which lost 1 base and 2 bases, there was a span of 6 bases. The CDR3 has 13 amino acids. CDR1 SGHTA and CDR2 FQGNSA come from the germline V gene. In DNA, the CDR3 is TGTGCCAGCAGCTTAGTTAGGACCTACGAGCAGTACTTC. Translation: CASSLVRTYEQYF.

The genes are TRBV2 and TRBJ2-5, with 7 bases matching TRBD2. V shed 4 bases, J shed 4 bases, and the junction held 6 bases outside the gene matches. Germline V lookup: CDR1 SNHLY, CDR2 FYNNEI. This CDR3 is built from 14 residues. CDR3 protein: CASSVGLRTETQYF. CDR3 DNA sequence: TGTGCCAGCAGTGTGGGACTACGTACAGAGACCCAGTACTTC.

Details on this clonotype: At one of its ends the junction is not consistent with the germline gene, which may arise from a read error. The chain's CDR3 is CASSLAGTAAKNIQYF. CDR3 coding DNA: TGTGCTAGTAGTTTGGCCGGGACAGCAGCCAAAAACATTCAGTACTTC. The chain couples TRBV12-5 to TRBJ2-4; 7 bases match TRBD1. Looked up from germline, CDR1 is LGHNT and CDR2 is FRNRAP. There are 16 residues in the CDR3.

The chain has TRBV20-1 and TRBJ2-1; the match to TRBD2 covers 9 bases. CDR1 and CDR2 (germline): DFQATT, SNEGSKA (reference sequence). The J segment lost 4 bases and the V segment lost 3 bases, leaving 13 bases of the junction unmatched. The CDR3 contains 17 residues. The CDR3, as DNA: TGCAGTGCTAGGGTCTTAGCGGGAGTACAAAATTACAATGAGCAGTTCTTC. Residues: CSARVLAGVQNYNEQFF.

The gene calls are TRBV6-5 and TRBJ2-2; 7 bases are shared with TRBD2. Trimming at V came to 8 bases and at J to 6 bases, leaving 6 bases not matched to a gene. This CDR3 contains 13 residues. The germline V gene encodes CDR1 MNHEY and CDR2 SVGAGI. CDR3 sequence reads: CASSRGVAGELFF. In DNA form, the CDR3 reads TGTGCCAGCTCCCGGGGGGTGGCCGGGGAGCTGTTTTTT.

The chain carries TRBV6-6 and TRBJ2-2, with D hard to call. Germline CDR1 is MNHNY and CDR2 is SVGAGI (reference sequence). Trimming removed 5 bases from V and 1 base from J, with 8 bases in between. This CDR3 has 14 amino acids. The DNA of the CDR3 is TGTGCCAGCAGTGGGTCTAGGAACACCGGGGAGCTGTTTTTT. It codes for CASSGSRNTGELFF.

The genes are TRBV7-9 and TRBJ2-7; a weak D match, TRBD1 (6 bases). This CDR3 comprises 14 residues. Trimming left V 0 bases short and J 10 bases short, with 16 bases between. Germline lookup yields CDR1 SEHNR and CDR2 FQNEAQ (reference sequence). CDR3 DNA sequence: TGTGCCAGCAGCTTAGCGCTAGGACAGCAAATTCAGTACTTC. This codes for CASSLALGQQIQYF. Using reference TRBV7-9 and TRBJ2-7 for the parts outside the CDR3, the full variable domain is DTGVSQNPRHKITKRGQNVTFRCDPISEHNRLYWYRQTLGQGPEFLTYFQNEAQLEKSRLLSDRFSAERPKGSFSTLEIQRTEQGDSAMYLCASSLALGQQIQYFGPGTRLTVT.

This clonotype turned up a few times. The CDR3 reads CASSTPSGRADETQYF. The DNA for the CDR3 is TGTGCCAGCAGCACCCCTAGCGGGAGGGCCGACGAGACCCAGTACTTC. This chain links TRBV9 with TRBJ2-5; 12 bases match TRBD2. Germline CDR1 and CDR2: SGDLS and YYNGEE. With 4 bases clipped from V and 5 bases from J, the junction kept 9 bases outside the gene matches. There are 16 residues in the CDR3. The entire variable domain, with the rest obtained from reference TRBV9 and TRBJ2-5, is as follows: DSGVTQTPKHLITATGQRVTLRCSPRSGDLSVYWYQQSLDQGLQFLIQYYNGEERAKGNILERFSAQQFPDLHSELNLSSLELGDSALYFCASSTPSGRADETQYFGPGTRLLVL.

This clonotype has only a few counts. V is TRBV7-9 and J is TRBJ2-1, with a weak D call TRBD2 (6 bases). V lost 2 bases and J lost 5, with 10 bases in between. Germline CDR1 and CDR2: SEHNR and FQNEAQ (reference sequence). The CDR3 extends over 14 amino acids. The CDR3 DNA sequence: TGTGCCAGCAGCTTAACTAGCATGGACAATGAGCAGTTCTTC. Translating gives CASSLTSMDNEQFF.

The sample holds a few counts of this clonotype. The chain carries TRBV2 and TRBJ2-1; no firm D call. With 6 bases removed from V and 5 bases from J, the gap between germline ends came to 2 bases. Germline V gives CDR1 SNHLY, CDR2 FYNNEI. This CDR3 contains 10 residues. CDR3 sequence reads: CASRNNEQFF. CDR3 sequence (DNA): TGTGCCAGCAGAAACAATGAGCAGTTCTTC. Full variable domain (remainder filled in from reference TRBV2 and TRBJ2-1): EPEVTQTPSHQVTQMGQEVILRCVPISNHLYFYWYRQILGQKVEFLVSFYNNEISEKSEIFDDQFSVERPDGSNFTLKIRSTKLEDSAMYFCASRNNEQFFGPGTRLTVL.

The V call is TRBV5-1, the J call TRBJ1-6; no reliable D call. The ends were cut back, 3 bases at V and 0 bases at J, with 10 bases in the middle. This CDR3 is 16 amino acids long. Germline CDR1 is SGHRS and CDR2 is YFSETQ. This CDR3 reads CASSSDPSSYNSPLHF. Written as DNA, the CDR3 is TGCGCCAGCAGCTCCGACCCAAGCTCCTATAATTCACCCCTCCACTTT.

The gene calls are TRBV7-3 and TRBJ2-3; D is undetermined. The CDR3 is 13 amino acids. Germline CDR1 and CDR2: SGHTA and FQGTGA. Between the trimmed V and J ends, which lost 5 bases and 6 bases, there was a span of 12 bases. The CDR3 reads CASSPPIPDTQYF. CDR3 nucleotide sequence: TGTGCCAGCAGCCCCCCCATACCGGATACGCAGTATTTT.

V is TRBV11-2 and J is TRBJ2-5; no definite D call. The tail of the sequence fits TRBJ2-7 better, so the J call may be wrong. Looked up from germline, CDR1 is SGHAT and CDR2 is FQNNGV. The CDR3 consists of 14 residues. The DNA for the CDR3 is TGTGCCAGCATCCCCCCGGGCGCCCCTAACGAGCAGTACTTC. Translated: CASIPPGAPNEQYF.

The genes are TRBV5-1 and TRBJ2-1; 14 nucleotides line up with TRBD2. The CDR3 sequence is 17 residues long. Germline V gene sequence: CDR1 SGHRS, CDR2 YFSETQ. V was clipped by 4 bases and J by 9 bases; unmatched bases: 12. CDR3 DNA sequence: TGCGCCAGCAGCCCCCGACTAGCGGGAGGGCAAATGGGTGAGCAGTTCTTC. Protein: CASSPRLAGGQMGEQFF.

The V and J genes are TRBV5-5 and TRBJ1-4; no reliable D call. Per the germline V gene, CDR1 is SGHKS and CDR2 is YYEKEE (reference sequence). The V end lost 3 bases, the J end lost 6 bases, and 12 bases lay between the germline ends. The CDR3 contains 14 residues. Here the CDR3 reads CASSSPGSDEKLFF. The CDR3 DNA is TGTGCCAGCAGCTCCCCCGGGAGCGATGAAAAACTGTTTTTT.